The rows below give T cell receptor beta chains drawn from one sample of a study of blood T cell repertoires in COVID-19. Clones were sequenced by immunoSEQ multiplex PCR, and TCRdb holds only the in-frame ones, with some missing. The repertoire holds about 150,000 clones, with 85% to 90% as singletons. The material sequenced was peripheral blood. Every receptor here comes from a woman between 35 and 50 years old with acute or convalescent COVID-19. CDR3s include the opening cysteine and the closing phenylalanine or tryptophan. Fields, in order: V gene, clone size, J gene, D gene, CDR3 protein, CDR3 DNA. A D gene is named only where the DNA matches it firmly. A row's size may be missing; if present it is once, few, many or a size class.

v_call: TRBV7-8
clone_size: -
j_call: TRBJ2-1
d_call: TRBD2
cdr3_aa: CASSLPDSGNVPSSYNEQFF
cdr3_nt: TGTGCCAGCAGCTTACCGGATAGCGGGAATGTACCAAGCTCCTACAATGAGCAGTTCTTC

v_call: TRBV27
clone_size: -
j_call: TRBJ2-7
d_call: -
cdr3_aa: CANSLPTGLPYEQYF
cdr3_nt: TGTGCCAACTCCCTCCCGACCGGGTTGCCCTACGAGCAGTACTTC

v_call: TRBV30
clone_size: -
j_call: TRBJ1-2
d_call: TRBD1
cdr3_aa: CAWFGPRPGGGYGYTF
cdr3_nt: TGTGCCTGGTTCGGTCCCAGGCCAGGGGGCGGCTATGGCTACACCTTC

v_call: TRBV5-4
clone_size: -
j_call: TRBJ2-3
d_call: TRBD2
cdr3_aa: CASSSSSGWVADTQYF
cdr3_nt: TGTGCCAGCAGCTCCTCTAGCGGATGGGTCGCGGATACGCAGTATTTT

v_call: TRBV4-2
clone_size: -
j_call: TRBJ2-6
d_call: TRBD1
cdr3_aa: CASSQDGQALSNVLTF
cdr3_nt: TGTGCCAGCAGCCAGGACGGACAGGCCTTGTCCAACGTCCTGACTTTC

v_call: TRBV4-2
clone_size: once
j_call: TRBJ1-2
d_call: -
cdr3_aa: CASSQVASGQISGYTF
cdr3_nt: TGTGCCAGCAGCCAAGTAGCTTCTGGACAGATATCTGGCTACACCTTC

v_call: TRBV9
clone_size: -
j_call: TRBJ2-7
d_call: TRBD2
cdr3_aa: CASSVVTSGIDEQYF
cdr3_nt: TGTGCCAGCAGCGTAGTTACTAGCGGGATTGACGAGCAGTACTTC

v_call: TRBV19
clone_size: -
j_call: TRBJ1-4
d_call: TRBD1
cdr3_aa: CASSTGTASEKLFF
cdr3_nt: TGTGCCAGTAGTACCGGGACAGCGTCTGAAAAACTGTTTTTT

v_call: TRBV5-1
clone_size: few
j_call: TRBJ1-2
d_call: TRBD1
cdr3_aa: CASSAPDRAGYGYTF
cdr3_nt: TGCGCCAGCAGCGCCCCCGACAGGGCGGGCTATGGCTACACCTTC

v_call: TRBV18
clone_size: -
j_call: TRBJ2-3
d_call: -
cdr3_aa: CASSPPLFSRADTQYF
cdr3_nt: TGTGCCAGCTCACCACCGCTGTTTTCCAGGGCAGATACGCAGTATTTT

v_call: TRBV7-8
clone_size: once
j_call: TRBJ2-6
d_call: TRBD1
cdr3_aa: CASSIQGAGANVLTF
cdr3_nt: TGTGCCAGCAGCATACAGGGGGCTGGGGCCAACGTCCTGACTTTC

v_call: TRBV5-6
clone_size: -
j_call: TRBJ1-6
d_call: TRBD1
cdr3_aa: CASSLARDRGLAPLHF
cdr3_nt: TGTGCCAGCAGCTTGGCCAGGGACAGGGGGCTGGCACCCCTCCACTTT

v_call: TRBV7-8
clone_size: -
j_call: TRBJ1-2
d_call: TRBD1
cdr3_aa: CASSFRAGQVSGYTF
cdr3_nt: TGTGCCAGCAGCTTTCGCGCGGGACAGGTTTCTGGCTACACCTTC

v_call: TRBV4-1
clone_size: -
j_call: TRBJ1-2
d_call: -
cdr3_aa: CASRSLLRDTKSQGLSYGYTF
cdr3_nt: TGCGCCAGCAGGTCCTTACTCCGGGACACCAAAAGCCAAGGCCTAAGCTATGGCTACACCTTC

v_call: TRBV6-5
clone_size: -
j_call: TRBJ2-3
d_call: -
cdr3_aa: CASSYSGLDTDTQYF
cdr3_nt: TGTGCCAGCAGTTACTCGGGACTGGACACAGATACGCAGTATTTT

v_call: TRBV2
clone_size: few
j_call: TRBJ2-7
d_call: TRBD1
cdr3_aa: CASTPGTGERAYEQYF
cdr3_nt: TGTGCCAGCACCCCTGGGACAGGGGAGAGGGCCTACGAGCAGTACTTC

v_call: TRBV29-1
clone_size: -
j_call: TRBJ1-2
d_call: TRBD1
cdr3_aa: CSVDWTGVGYTF
cdr3_nt: TGCAGCGTTGATTGGACAGGGGTAGGCTACACCTTC

v_call: TRBV5-1
clone_size: -
j_call: TRBJ2-3
d_call: TRBD2
cdr3_aa: CASSLSPSGVPDTQYF
cdr3_nt: TGCGCCAGCAGCTTGTCTCCTAGCGGGGTCCCGGATACGCAGTATTTT

v_call: TRBV18
clone_size: once
j_call: TRBJ1-2
d_call: -
cdr3_aa: CASSPPEGGGYTF
cdr3_nt: TGTGCCAGCTCACCACCGGAGGGTGGGGGCTACACCTTC

v_call: TRBV29-1
clone_size: -
j_call: TRBJ2-2
d_call: TRBD2
cdr3_aa: CSVRLAANTGELFF
cdr3_nt: TGCAGCGTCCGACTAGCGGCGAACACCGGGGAGCTGTTTTTT

v_call: TRBV30
clone_size: few
j_call: TRBJ1-1
d_call: -
cdr3_aa: CAYAPGRMRLNTEAFF
cdr3_nt: TGTGCCTACGCACCCGGGAGAATGCGATTGAACACTGAAGCTTTCTTT

v_call: TRBV5-5
clone_size: -
j_call: TRBJ2-1
d_call: TRBD2
cdr3_aa: CASSLGTSGGARNEQFF
cdr3_nt: TGTGCCAGCAGCTTGGGCACGAGCGGGGGGGCCCGTAATGAGCAGTTCTTC

v_call: TRBV27
clone_size: few
j_call: TRBJ1-5
d_call: TRBD1
cdr3_aa: CASRRYPTGTGYQPQHF
cdr3_nt: TGTGCCAGCAGGCGATACCCGACCGGGACAGGGTATCAGCCCCAGCATTTT

v_call: TRBV9
clone_size: -
j_call: TRBJ1-2
d_call: -
cdr3_aa: CASSVAGWGYTF
cdr3_nt: TGTGCCAGCAGCGTGGCAGGGTGGGGCTACACCTTC

v_call: TRBV12-3/TRBV12-4
clone_size: -
j_call: TRBJ2-7
d_call: -
cdr3_aa: CASSPDSRYEQYF
cdr3_nt: TGTGCCAGCAGTCCCGACAGTAGATACGAGCAGTACTTC

v_call: TRBV5-1
clone_size: -
j_call: TRBJ1-6
d_call: -
cdr3_aa: CASSFSSSRGRGGGYNSPLHF
cdr3_nt: TGCGCCAGCAGCTTCTCCTCCTCGAGGGGAAGGGGAGGCGGTTATAATTCACCCCTCCACTTT

v_call: TRBV4-1
clone_size: -
j_call: TRBJ2-6
d_call: -
cdr3_aa: CASSQGGLGANVLTF
cdr3_nt: TGCGCCAGCAGCCAAGGAGGACTGGGGGCCAACGTCCTGACTTTC

v_call: TRBV19
clone_size: -
j_call: TRBJ2-3
d_call: TRBD1
cdr3_aa: CASSRLQGNTDTQYF
cdr3_nt: TGTGCCAGTAGTAGACTACAGGGGAACACAGATACGCAGTATTTT

v_call: TRBV12-3/TRBV12-4
clone_size: -
j_call: TRBJ2-2
d_call: -
cdr3_aa: CASSQGRRELFF
cdr3_nt: TGTGCCAGCAGCCAAGGGAGACGGGAGCTGTTTTTT

v_call: TRBV7-9
clone_size: -
j_call: TRBJ1-3
d_call: -
cdr3_aa: CASSRPIGSGNTIYF
cdr3_nt: TGTGCCAGCAGCCGCCCCATCGGCTCTGGAAACACCATATATTTT

v_call: TRBV5-1
clone_size: -
j_call: TRBJ2-7
d_call: -
cdr3_aa: CASSLGQISYEQYF
cdr3_nt: TGCGCCAGCAGCTTGGGTCAGATATCATACGAGCAGTACTTC

v_call: TRBV30
clone_size: -
j_call: TRBJ1-1
d_call: -
cdr3_aa: CACEAGPKGAFF
cdr3_nt: TGTGCCTGCGAAGCGGGACCCAAGGGGGCTTTCTTT

v_call: TRBV28
clone_size: -
j_call: TRBJ1-2
d_call: TRBD1
cdr3_aa: CASSLTGRGYTF
cdr3_nt: TGTGCCAGCAGTTTGACAGGGCGCGGCTACACCTTC

v_call: TRBV6-5
clone_size: -
j_call: TRBJ2-1
d_call: TRBD2
cdr3_aa: CASRGGGANEQFF
cdr3_nt: TGTGCCAGCAGAGGCGGGGGGGCCAATGAGCAGTTCTTC

v_call: TRBV12-3/TRBV12-4
clone_size: -
j_call: TRBJ2-7
d_call: TRBD2
cdr3_aa: CASSNLIAGEQYF
cdr3_nt: TGTGCCAGCAGTAACCTCATAGCGGGCGAGCAGTACTTC

v_call: TRBV12-3/TRBV12-4
clone_size: -
j_call: TRBJ1-2
d_call: -
cdr3_aa: CASSFDNVYGYTF
cdr3_nt: TGTGCCAGCAGTTTTGACAACGTCTATGGCTACACCTTC

v_call: TRBV6-5
clone_size: -
j_call: TRBJ2-2
d_call: -
cdr3_aa: CASSHRGDRAGELFF
cdr3_nt: TGTGCCAGCAGTCACCGCGGGGATCGAGCCGGGGAGCTGTTTTTT

v_call: TRBV3-1/TRBV3-2
clone_size: once
j_call: TRBJ2-1
d_call: -
cdr3_aa: CASNSPPADEQFF
cdr3_nt: TGTGCCAGCAATTCACCCCCCGCAGATGAGCAGTTCTTC

v_call: TRBV7-3
clone_size: few
j_call: TRBJ1-4
d_call: TRBD1
cdr3_aa: CASSSSGTGGEKLFF
cdr3_nt: TGTGCCAGCAGCTCATCCGGGACAGGAGGAGAAAAACTGTTTTTT

v_call: TRBV29-1
clone_size: -
j_call: TRBJ2-7
d_call: TRBD1
cdr3_aa: CSVELFIGDRVNYEQYF
cdr3_nt: TGCAGCGTTGAACTTTTTATAGGAGACAGGGTTAACTACGAGCAGTACTTC

v_call: TRBV6-5
clone_size: -
j_call: TRBJ2-5
d_call: -
cdr3_aa: CASEGLQETQYF
cdr3_nt: TGTGCCAGTGAGGGACTTCAAGAGACCCAGTACTTC

v_call: TRBV3-1/TRBV3-2
clone_size: -
j_call: TRBJ2-1
d_call: TRBD1
cdr3_aa: CASSSTGQIKSSYNEQFF
cdr3_nt: TGTGCCAGCAGCTCAACGGGACAGATTAAGAGCTCCTACAATGAGCAGTTCTTC

v_call: TRBV12-3/TRBV12-4
clone_size: -
j_call: TRBJ2-7
d_call: -
cdr3_aa: CASSLPVGEQYF
cdr3_nt: TGTGCCAGCAGTTTACCAGTCGGGGAGCAGTACTTC

v_call: TRBV6-6
clone_size: -
j_call: TRBJ1-2
d_call: -
cdr3_aa: CASSHQGTYGYTF
cdr3_nt: TGTGCCAGCAGTCACCAGGGGACCTATGGCTACACCTTC

v_call: TRBV5-8
clone_size: once
j_call: TRBJ1-4
d_call: -
cdr3_aa: CASSLLHRVREKLFF
cdr3_nt: TGTGCCAGCAGCTTGCTGCACAGGGTAAGAGAAAAACTGTTTTTT

v_call: TRBV21-1
clone_size: -
j_call: TRBJ2-5
d_call: -
cdr3_aa: CASSKGTPKYARRTSGSRGETQYF
cdr3_nt: TGTGCCAGCAGCAAGGGTACCCCCAAATATGCCCGAAGGACTAGCGGGAGTCGGGGAGAGACCCAGTACTTC

v_call: TRBV5-4
clone_size: -
j_call: TRBJ1-5
d_call: -
cdr3_aa: CASSPDGGQPQHF
cdr3_nt: TGTGCCAGCAGCCCCGATGGAGGTCAGCCCCAGCATTTT

v_call: TRBV7-8
clone_size: -
j_call: TRBJ2-3
d_call: TRBD2
cdr3_aa: CASSLYSAGGNTDTQYF
cdr3_nt: TGTGCCAGCAGCTTATACTCCGCGGGGGGGAACACAGATACGCAGTATTTT

v_call: TRBV7-3
clone_size: -
j_call: TRBJ2-3
d_call: TRBD1
cdr3_aa: CASSLGTDFTDTQYF
cdr3_nt: TGTGCCAGCAGCCTCGGGACAGACTTTACAGATACGCAGTATTTT

v_call: TRBV11-2
clone_size: -
j_call: TRBJ2-7
d_call: -
cdr3_aa: CASSLDTGHEQYF
cdr3_nt: TGTGCCAGCAGCTTAGATACAGGGCACGAGCAGTACTTC

v_call: TRBV7-9
clone_size: -
j_call: TRBJ2-7
d_call: -
cdr3_aa: CASSGGTYYEQYF
cdr3_nt: TGTGCCAGCAGCGGCGGGACGTATTACGAGCAGTACTTC

v_call: TRBV12-3/TRBV12-4
clone_size: -
j_call: TRBJ1-1
d_call: -
cdr3_aa: CASSLDLNTEAFF
cdr3_nt: TGTGCCAGCAGTTTAGACTTGAACACTGAAGCTTTCTTT

v_call: TRBV19
clone_size: -
j_call: TRBJ2-1
d_call: -
cdr3_aa: CASSIVRGKSYNEQFF
cdr3_nt: TGTGCCAGTAGTATAGTCCGCGGGAAAAGCTACAATGAGCAGTTCTTC